These 23 T cell receptor beta chains share one sample of origin, sequenced in a study of CD4 T cells in relation to SARS-CoV-2 and coronaviruses. Some clones are missing from TCRdb's copy, which holds only in-frame ones; the method was immunoSEQ multiplex PCR. Among about 65,000 clones, around 87% were seen once, and the ten largest hold about 1.6%. The unexposed donors gave CD4+ T cells in about 2011-2018, prior to COVID-19. Source material: memory CD4+ T cells from PBMCs. Receptors were obtained from a human donor in good health.

This clone has only one observation. The chain employs TRBV9 and TRBJ2-1, with 14 bases that match TRBD2. Per the germline V gene, CDR1 is SGDLS and CDR2 is YYNGEE. This CDR3 spans 17 amino acids. The trim removed 4 bases at V and 8 bases at J, leaving 11 bases unmatched. The CDR3 DNA reads as TGTGCCAGCAGCTCCGGGACTAGCGGGAGTCTACACGATGAGCAGTTCTTC. It is translated as CASSSGTSGSLHDEQFF.

This chain joins TRBV30 and TRBJ1-2, with 9 bases aligning to TRBD1. Per the germline V gene, CDR1 is GTSNPN and CDR2 is SVGIG (reference sequence). CDR3 size: 14 residues. V was pared by 4 bases and J by 2 bases, with 5 bases of the junction left unmatched. CDR3 region: CAWTTGGGNYGYTF. CDR3 nucleotides: TGTGCCTGGACAACAGGGGGCGGAAACTATGGCTACACCTTC.

The count of this clone is one. This chain joins TRBV11-2 and TRBJ2-6, with TRBD1 matching over 9 bases. The length of the CDR3 is 19 residues. CDR1 and CDR2 from the germline V gene are SGHAT and FQNNGV. The trim removed 7 bases at V and 0 bases at J, leaving 13 bases unmatched. The CDR3 DNA reads TGTGCCAGCACCTCATTTGGGGGGACAGGGAACTCTGGGGCCAACGTCCTGACTTTC. It specifies CASTSFGGTGNSGANVLTF.

This chain joins TRBV5-6 and TRBJ2-7; D is unresolved. Germline V gives CDR1 SGHDT, CDR2 YYEEEE. This CDR3 has 13 residues. Trimming removed 0 bases at V and 2 bases at J, with 6 bases between. CDR3 sequence reads: CASSLVSAYEQYF. Here the CDR3 DNA reads TGTGCCAGCAGCTTGGTCTCTGCCTACGAGCAGTACTTC.

The rearrangement uses TRBV18 and TRBJ1-5, with 7 bases identical to TRBD1. V gave up 5 bases and J gave up 7 bases; unmatched junction bases: 11. From germline, CDR1 is KGHSH and CDR2 LQKENI. The CDR3 loop spans 15 amino acids. The CDR3 here is CASSTTTGARQPQHF. The CDR3 bases are TGTGCCAGCTCAACAACAACAGGGGCTCGACAGCCCCAGCATTTT.

This rearrangement joins TRBV3-1 (or the pseudogene TRBV3-2) to TRBJ1-5; D not resolved. Deletions cut 4 bases from V and 9 bases from J, with 7 bases between. Germline V gene sequence: CDR1 LGHDT, CDR2 YNNKEL (reference sequence). The CDR3 runs 11 residues. CDR3 region: CASSPPLPQHF. In DNA, the CDR3 is TGTGCCAGCAGCCCCCCGCTGCCCCAGCATTTT.

This clone was counted once. The rearrangement uses TRBV28 and TRBJ1-1; D unresolved. This CDR3 is 13 amino acids long. The germline gives CDR1 MDHEN, CDR2 SYDVKM. Trimming pared 5 bases from V and 1 base from J, leaving 8 bases between. DNA of the CDR3: TGTGCCAGCAGTCCCATTTGGAACACTGAAGCTTTCTTT. It translates to CASSPIWNTEAFF.

The rearrangement uses TRBV7-2 and TRBJ1-1; D is possibly TRBD1 (6 bases). V was trimmed by 6 bases and J by 2 bases, leaving 13 bases between them. The CDR3 loop spans 14 amino acids. Looked up from germline, CDR1 is SGHTA and CDR2 is FQGNSA. The CDR3 loop is CASRRDIGNTEAFF. The DNA for the CDR3 is TGTGCCAGCAGGCGGGACATTGGTAACACTGAAGCTTTCTTT.

J is TRBJ2-5 and V is TRBV12-3 or TRBV12-4; no firm D call. The CDR3 has 13 amino acids. V was pared by 3 bases and J by 1 base, with 6 bases between. The CDR3 region is CASSFNGQETQYF. The CDR3 DNA reads as TGTGCCAGCAGTTTTAACGGCCAAGAGACCCAGTACTTC.

The CDR3 region has the DNA TGTGCCAGTAGTACAACAATGAACACTGAAGCTTTCTTT. Protein sequence: CASSTTMNTEAFF. This sequence joins TRBV19 and TRBJ1-1, with unresolved D. From germline, CDR1 is LNHDA and CDR2 SQIVND (reference sequence). The germline V and J ends were trimmed by 4 bases and 0 bases, with 6 bases remaining between them. The CDR3 contains 13 residues.

Only one count was recorded for this clone. The chain links TRBV7-8 to TRBJ2-2, with 7 positions matching TRBD2. Per the germline V gene, CDR1 is SGHVS and CDR2 is FQNEAQ. This CDR3 region has 15 residues. With V trimmed by 5 bases and J by 5 bases, 8 bases remained unmatched. The CDR3 DNA reads as TGTGCCAGCAGCCCAGCGGGGATTGTAACCGGGGAGCTGTTTTTT. It encodes CASSPAGIVTGELFF.

V and J are TRBV7-9 and TRBJ1-1; D gene unclear. This CDR3 has 14 residues. Trimming cost V 6 bases and J 4 bases, with 15 bases left between them. Germline CDR1 reads SEHNR; CDR2 reads FQNEAQ (reference sequence). The CDR3 protein is CASSLTHGSTEAFF. The CDR3 coding sequence is TGTGCCAGCAGTCTGACACACGGAAGCACTGAAGCTTTCTTT.

The chain has TRBV25-1 and TRBJ2-1; the match to TRBD1 covers 9 bases. Germline trimming cut 5 bases from V and 5 bases from J; bases unmatched to any gene: 7. The CDR3 totals 15 residues. Germline CDR1 and CDR2: MGHDK and SYGVNS. CDR3 sequence reads: CASSKRQGVHNEQFF. CDR3 coding DNA: TGTGCCAGCAGTAAACGACAGGGGGTCCACAATGAGCAGTTCTTC.

In its sample, this clone was seen a few times. This chain connects TRBV7-2 to TRBJ2-5, with D perhaps being TRBD1 or TRBD2 (5 bases each). Germline V CDR1 and CDR2: SGHTA, FQGNSA. Trimming took 0 bases from V and 1 from J, leaving 15 bases between them. The CDR3 sequence is 17 residues long. The CDR3 DNA reads TGTGCCAGCAGCTTAGCGAGCGACGGGACCCCCCAAGAGACCCAGTACTTC. Its protein product is CASSLASDGTPQETQYF.

V is TRBV5-6 and J is TRBJ2-4; 13 bases are shared with TRBD2. The CDR3 is 18 residues long. The V gene end was trimmed by 2 bases and the J gene end by 1 base; junction bases not matched to a gene: 6. Germline V gene sequence: CDR1 SGHDT, CDR2 YYEEEE. The CDR3 DNA sequence: TGTGCCAGCAGCTTACTAGCGGGAGGGCCTAAGGCCAAAAACATTCAGTACTTC. Translation: CASSLLAGGPKAKNIQYF. The variable domain in full, completed from reference TRBV5-6 and TRBJ2-4, reads DAGVTQSPTHLIKTRGQQVTLRCSPKSGHDTVSWYQQALGQGPQFIFQYYEEEERQRGNFPDRFSGHQFPNYSSELNVNALLLGDSALYLCASSLLAGGPKAKNIQYFGAGTRLSVL.

The chain is built from TRBV2 and TRBJ1-2; no firm D call. The CDR3 length is 14 residues. Per germline, CDR1 SNHLY and CDR2 FYNNEI. V lost 4 bases and J 0 bases, leaving 9 bases between the germline ends. CDR3 loop: CASSVGIANYGYTF. As DNA, the CDR3 is TGTGCCAGCAGTGTCGGCATTGCTAACTATGGCTACACCTTC.

The rearrangement joins TRBV28 to TRBJ1-6; no definite D call. CDR3 length: 14 amino acids. Germline CDR1 is MDHEN and CDR2 is SYDVKM. The V and J ends lost 1 base and 4 bases respectively, with 5 bases between them. The CDR3 DNA reads TGTGCCAGCAGTTTATTAAGATATAATTCACCCCTCCACTTT. Its protein product is CASSLLRYNSPLHF.

Concerning this clone itself: Other nucleotide sequences from this sample produce the same CDR3. The gene calls are TRBV2 and TRBJ2-5; D unresolved. Looked up from germline, CDR1 is SNHLY and CDR2 is FYNNEI. CDR3 length equals 10 residues. V lost 8 bases and J lost 5, with 6 bases in between. The CDR3 loop is CASSSETQYF. The CDR3 coding sequence is TGTGCCAGCTCTTCCGAGACCCAGTACTTC.

The chain carries TRBV9 and TRBJ1-2; maybe TRBD1 (6 bases). This CDR3 has 16 amino acids. The germline CDR1 and CDR2 sequences are SGDLS and YYNGEE. Trimming removed 0 bases at V and 5 bases at J, with 17 bases between. CDR3 sequence: CASSVGGAGITYGYTF. CDR3 sequence (DNA): TGTGCCAGCAGCGTAGGGGGGGCAGGAATTACTTATGGCTACACCTTC.

The chain carries TRBV15 and TRBJ2-1; 8 nucleotides agree with TRBD2. CDR1 and CDR2 from the germline V gene are LNHNV and YYDKDF (reference sequence). The CDR3 is made up of 17 amino acids. J gave up 2 bases and V 0 bases, and 6 bases lay outside the gene matches. CDR3 nucleotides: TGTGCCACCAGCAGAGATGCCACGGGACTAGCCTACAATGAGCAGTTCTTC. It yields the protein CATSRDATGLAYNEQFF.

The V and J genes are TRBV28 and TRBJ2-7; 12 bases line up with TRBD2. Germline V gene sequence: CDR1 MDHEN, CDR2 SYDVKM. Trimming cost V 7 bases and J 6 bases; bases outside gene matches: 13. The CDR3 totals 16 residues. CDR3 in DNA: TGTGCCAGCACTAGGAGGAGAACTAGCGGGAGGAGCGAGCAGTACTTC. This sequence encodes CASTRRRTSGRSEQYF. Together with reference TRBV28 and TRBJ2-7, the CDR3 gives the full variable domain: DVKVTQSSRYLVKRTGEKVFLECVQDMDHENMFWYRQDPGLGLRLIYFSYDVKMKEKGDIPEGYSVSREKKERFSLILESASTNQTSMYLCASTRRRTSGRSEQYFGPGTRLTVT.

This sequence joins TRBV30 and TRBJ2-2; D is ambiguous. Trimming cost V 3 bases and J 5 bases, with 10 bases left between them. Germline V lookup: CDR1 GTSNPN, CDR2 SVGIG (reference sequence). The CDR3 totals 13 residues. The CDR3 loop reads CAWREQLTGELFF. The DNA of the CDR3 is TGTGCCTGGAGGGAGCAGTTGACCGGGGAGCTGTTTTTT.

The rearrangement links TRBV10-3 to TRBJ2-3; D gene unclear. V gave up 0 bases and J gave up 6 bases, with 16 bases separating them. CDR3 size: 16 residues. Germline CDR1 reads ENHRY; CDR2 reads SYGVKD. In DNA, the CDR3 is TGTGCCATCAGTGAGTCGAATGTATCCCCCGCCGATACGCAGTATTTT. Amino acid sequence: CAISESNVSPADTQYF.